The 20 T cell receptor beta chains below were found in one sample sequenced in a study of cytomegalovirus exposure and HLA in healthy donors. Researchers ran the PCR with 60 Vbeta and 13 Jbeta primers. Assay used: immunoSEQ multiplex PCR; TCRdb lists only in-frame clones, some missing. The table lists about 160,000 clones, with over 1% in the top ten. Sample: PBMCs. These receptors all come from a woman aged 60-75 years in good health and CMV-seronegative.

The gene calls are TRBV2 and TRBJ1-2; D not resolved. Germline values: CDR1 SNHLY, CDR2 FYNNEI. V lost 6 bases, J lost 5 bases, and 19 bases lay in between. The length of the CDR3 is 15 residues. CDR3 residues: CASSLTGSLSYGYTF. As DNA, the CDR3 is TGTGCCAGCAGCTTAACCGGGTCGCTCTCGTATGGCTACACCTTC.

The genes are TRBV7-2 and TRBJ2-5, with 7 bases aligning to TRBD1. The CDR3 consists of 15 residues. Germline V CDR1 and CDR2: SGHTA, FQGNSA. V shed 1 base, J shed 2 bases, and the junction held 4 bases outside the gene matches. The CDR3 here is CASSLVGTVQETQYF. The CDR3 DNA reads TGTGCCAGCAGCTTAGTCGGGACAGTACAAGAGACCCAGTACTTC.

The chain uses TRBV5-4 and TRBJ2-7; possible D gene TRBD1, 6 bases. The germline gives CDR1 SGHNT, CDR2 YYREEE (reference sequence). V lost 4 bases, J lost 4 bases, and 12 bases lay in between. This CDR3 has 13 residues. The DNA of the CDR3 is TGTGCCAGCAGCGGTGGACAGTTTTACGAGCAGTACTTC. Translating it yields CASSGGQFYEQYF. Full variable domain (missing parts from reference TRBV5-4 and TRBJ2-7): ETGVTQSPTHLIKTRGQQVTLRCSSQSGHNTVSWYQQALGQGPQFIFQYYREEENGRGNFPPRFSGLQFPNYSSELNVNALELDDSALYLCASSGGQFYEQYFGPGTRLTVT.

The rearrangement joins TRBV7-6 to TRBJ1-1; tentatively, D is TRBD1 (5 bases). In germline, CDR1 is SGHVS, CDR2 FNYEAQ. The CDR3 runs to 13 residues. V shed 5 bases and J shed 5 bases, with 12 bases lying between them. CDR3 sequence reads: CASSPPQGTEAFF. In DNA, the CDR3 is TGTGCCAGCAGCCCGCCTCAGGGAACTGAAGCTTTCTTT.

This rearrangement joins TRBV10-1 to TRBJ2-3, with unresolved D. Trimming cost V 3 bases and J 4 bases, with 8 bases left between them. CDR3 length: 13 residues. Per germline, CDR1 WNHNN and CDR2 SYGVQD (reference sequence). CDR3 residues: CASSDTTADTQYF. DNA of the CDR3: TGCGCCAGCAGTGACACCACGGCAGATACGCAGTATTTT.

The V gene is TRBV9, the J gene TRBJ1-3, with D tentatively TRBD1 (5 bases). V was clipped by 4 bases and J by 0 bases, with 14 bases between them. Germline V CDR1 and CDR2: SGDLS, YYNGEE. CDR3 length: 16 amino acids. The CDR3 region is CASSTLGHSSGNTIYF. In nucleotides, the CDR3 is TGTGCCAGCAGCACCCTAGGACACAGCTCTGGAAACACCATATATTTT.

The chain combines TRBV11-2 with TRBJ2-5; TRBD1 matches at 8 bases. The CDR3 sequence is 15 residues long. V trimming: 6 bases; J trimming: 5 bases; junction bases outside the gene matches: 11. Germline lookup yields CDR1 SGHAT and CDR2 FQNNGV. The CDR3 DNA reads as TGTGCCAGCAGGGCCCCAGGGGGCTCACAGGAGACCCAGTACTTC. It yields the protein CASRAPGGSQETQYF.

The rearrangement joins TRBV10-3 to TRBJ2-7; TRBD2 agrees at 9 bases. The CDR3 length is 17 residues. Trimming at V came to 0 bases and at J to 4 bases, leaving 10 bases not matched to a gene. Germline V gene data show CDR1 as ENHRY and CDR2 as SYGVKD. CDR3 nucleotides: TGTGCCATCAGTGAGTCGCCAGCGGGGGGCCACCTATACGAGCAGTACTTC. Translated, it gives CAISESPAGGHLYEQYF.

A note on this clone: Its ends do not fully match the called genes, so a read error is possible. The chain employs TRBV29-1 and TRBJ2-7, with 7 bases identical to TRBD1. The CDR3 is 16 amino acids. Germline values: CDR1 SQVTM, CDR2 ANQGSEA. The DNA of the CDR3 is TGCAGCGTTGGAGGGGGCGACCCAAGTCTTCGCTACGGGCAGTACTTC. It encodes CSVGGGDPSLRYGQYF.

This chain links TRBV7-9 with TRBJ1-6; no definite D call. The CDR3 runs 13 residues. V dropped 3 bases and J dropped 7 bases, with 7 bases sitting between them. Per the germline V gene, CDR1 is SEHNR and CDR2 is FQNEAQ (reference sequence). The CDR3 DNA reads TGTGCCAGCAGCTTTTGGGAGAATTCACCCCTCCACTTT. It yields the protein CASSFWENSPLHF.

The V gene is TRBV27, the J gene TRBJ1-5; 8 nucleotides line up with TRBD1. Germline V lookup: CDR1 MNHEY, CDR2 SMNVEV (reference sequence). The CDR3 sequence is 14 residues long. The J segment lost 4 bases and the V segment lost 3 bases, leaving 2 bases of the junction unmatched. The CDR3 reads CASSFRGRNQPQHF. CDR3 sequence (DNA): TGTGCCAGCAGTTTCAGGGGGCGGAATCAGCCCCAGCATTTT.

The CDR3: CSALPGSTDTQYF. The CDR3 region has the DNA TGCAGCGCCCTCCCGGGGAGCACAGATACGCAGTATTTT. V is TRBV29-1 and J is TRBJ2-3, with D tentatively TRBD2 (5 bases). CDR1 SQVTM and CDR2 ANQGSEA come from the germline V gene. The CDR3 totals 13 residues. V dropped 7 bases and J dropped 0 bases, with 11 bases sitting between them.

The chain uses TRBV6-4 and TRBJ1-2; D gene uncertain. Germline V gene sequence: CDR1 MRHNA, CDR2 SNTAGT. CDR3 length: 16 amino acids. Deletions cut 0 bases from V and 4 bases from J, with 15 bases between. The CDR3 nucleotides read TGTGCCAGCAGTGACTCGACGGTCCAGGATTTCTATGGCTACACCTTC. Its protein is CASSDSTVQDFYGYTF.

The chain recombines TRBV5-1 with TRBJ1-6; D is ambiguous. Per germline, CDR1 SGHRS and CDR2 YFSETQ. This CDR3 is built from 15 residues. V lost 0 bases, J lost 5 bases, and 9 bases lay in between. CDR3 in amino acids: CASSLEPTHNSPLHF. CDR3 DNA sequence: TGCGCCAGCAGCTTGGAGCCGACACATAATTCACCCCTCCACTTT.

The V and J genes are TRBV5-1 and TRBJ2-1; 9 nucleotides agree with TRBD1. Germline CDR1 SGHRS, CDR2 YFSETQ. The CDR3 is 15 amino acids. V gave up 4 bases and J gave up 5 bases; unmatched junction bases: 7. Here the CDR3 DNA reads TGCGCCAGCAGCACGCCGGGACAGGGAAACAATGAGCAGTTCTTC. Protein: CASSTPGQGNNEQFF.

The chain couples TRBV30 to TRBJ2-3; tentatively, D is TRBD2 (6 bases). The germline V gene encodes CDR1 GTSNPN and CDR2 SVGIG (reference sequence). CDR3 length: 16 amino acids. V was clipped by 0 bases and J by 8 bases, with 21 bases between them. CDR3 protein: CAWSVLWDVKGGTQYF. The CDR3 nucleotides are TGTGCCTGGAGTGTACTCTGGGACGTAAAGGGAGGTACGCAGTATTTT.

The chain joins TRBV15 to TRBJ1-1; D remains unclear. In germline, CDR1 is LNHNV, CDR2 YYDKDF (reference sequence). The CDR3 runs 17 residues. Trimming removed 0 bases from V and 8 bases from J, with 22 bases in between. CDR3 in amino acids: CATSRDQLFRGRPEAFF. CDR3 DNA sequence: TGTGCCACCAGCAGAGATCAGCTATTTCGAGGCAGACCGGAAGCTTTCTTT.

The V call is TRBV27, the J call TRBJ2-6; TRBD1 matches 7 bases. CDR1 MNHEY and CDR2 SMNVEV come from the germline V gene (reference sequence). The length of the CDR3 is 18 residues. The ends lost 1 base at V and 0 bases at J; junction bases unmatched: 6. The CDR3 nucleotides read TGTGCCAGCAGTTTATTTGGGACAGCGCTCTCTGGGGCCAACGTCCTGACTTTC. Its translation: CASSLFGTALSGANVLTF.

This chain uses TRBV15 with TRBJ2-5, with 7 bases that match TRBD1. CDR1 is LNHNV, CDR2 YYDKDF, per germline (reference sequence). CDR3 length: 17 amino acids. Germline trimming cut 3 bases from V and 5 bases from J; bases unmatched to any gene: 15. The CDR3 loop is CATSSRQGVVGIETQYF. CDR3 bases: TGTGCCACCAGCAGTAGACAGGGCGTGGTCGGTATTGAGACCCAGTACTTC.

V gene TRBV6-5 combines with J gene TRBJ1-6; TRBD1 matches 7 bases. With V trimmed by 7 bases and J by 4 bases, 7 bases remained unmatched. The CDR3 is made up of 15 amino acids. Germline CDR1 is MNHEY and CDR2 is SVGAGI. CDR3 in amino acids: CASNDPGQYNSPLHF. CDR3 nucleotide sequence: TGTGCCAGCAACGACCCGGGACAGTATAATTCACCCCTCCACTTT.